This entry lists 28 T cell receptor beta chains sequenced from one sample in a study of beta chain features in type 1 diabetes. Study results and caveats: The study found moderately but significantly shorter TCRB CDR3s in all four CD4+ subsets of Type 1 diabetes patients.

For these TCRs, the target antigens are not known. The study reverse transcribed the entire isolated RNA, so it sequenced expressed TCRB transcripts. Assay: immunoSEQ multiplex PCR; the TCRdb copy retains only in-frame clones and omits some. Of some 240,000 clones listed, around 15% are singletons. The sample consisted of naive CD4+ T cells from blood. The receptors were sampled from a man aged 30 to 45 with type 1 diabetes.

The V gene is TRBV27, the J gene TRBJ2-1; the match to TRBD2 covers 9 bases. The CDR3 covers 15 residues. In germline, CDR1 is MNHEY, CDR2 SMNVEV (reference sequence). Trimming removed 8 bases from V and 5 bases from J; junction bases left unmatched: 10. In DNA, the CDR3 is TGTGCCAGCGGAGATGTAGCGGGAGCAAACAATGAGCAGTTCTTC. This sequence encodes CASGDVAGANNEQFF.

This clone was counted only a few times. The sample holds other DNA sequences that translate to the same CDR3. The rearrangement links TRBV18 to TRBJ2-5, with D perhaps matching TRBD1 (6 bases). Germline V gene sequence: CDR1 KGHSH, CDR2 LQKENI. V was pared by 2 bases and J by 2 bases, with 6 bases between. This CDR3 has 13 residues. The CDR3 protein is CASSPGTQETQYF. The CDR3 nucleotides read TGTGCCAGCTCACCAGGGACACAAGAGACCCAGTACTTC.

DNA of the CDR3: TGTGCCAGCAGTCAGACCGGGACAGGGTCCTCCTACGAGCAGTACTTC. Its translation is CASSQTGTGSSYEQYF. The chain has TRBV28 and TRBJ2-7, with 9 positions matching TRBD1. The CDR3 is made up of 16 amino acids. The junction had 8 bases not matched to a gene; V was cut back by 5 bases and J by 0 bases. Germline lookup yields CDR1 MDHEN and CDR2 SYDVKM.

This clone appeared a few times. The genes are TRBV29-1 and TRBJ2-5; D possibly uses TRBD1 or TRBD2 (5 bases each). The CDR3 is 12 amino acids. CDR1 SQVTM and CDR2 ANQGSEA come from the germline V gene. V was pared by 7 bases and J by 3 bases, with 12 bases between. This CDR3 reads CSGAGTEETQYF. The CDR3 nucleotides are TGCAGCGGTGCCGGGACGGAAGAGACCCAGTACTTC.

The rearrangement uses TRBV7-9 and TRBJ1-1, with D possibly matching TRBD1 (6 bases). Germline V lookup: CDR1 SEHNR, CDR2 FQNEAQ (reference sequence). The CDR3 contains 13 residues. Trimming took off 4 bases at V and 5 bases at J, with 11 bases between the two ends. The CDR3 loop is CASSSTGRTEAFF. For the CDR3, the DNA is TGTGCCAGCAGCTCTACAGGGCGGACTGAAGCTTTCTTT. Using reference TRBV7-9 and TRBJ1-1 for the parts outside the CDR3, the full variable domain is DTGVSQNPRHKITKRGQNVTFRCDPISEHNRLYWYRQTLGQGPEFLTYFQNEAQLEKSRLLSDRFSAERPKGSFSTLEIQRTEQGDSAMYLCASSSTGRTEAFFGQGTRLTVV.

The chain is built from TRBV7-2 and TRBJ2-1; D ambiguous. V shed 5 bases and J shed 9 bases, with 11 bases lying between them. There are 12 residues in the CDR3. From germline, CDR1 is SGHTA and CDR2 FQGNSA. CDR3 sequence (DNA): TGTGCCAGCAGCCCCCTCATGAGTGAGCAGTTCTTC. Translation gives CASSPLMSEQFF.

This clone came up a few times. This chain connects TRBV29-1 to TRBJ2-1, with TRBD1 matching over 7 bases. There are 13 residues in the CDR3. Trimming at V came to 7 bases and at J to 1 base, leaving 4 bases not matched to a gene. In germline, CDR1 is SQVTM, CDR2 ANQGSEA. The CDR3 nucleotides are TGCAGCGCCATCAGGGGGTCCTACAATGAGCAGTTCTTC. Translating gives CSAIRGSYNEQFF.

This clone showed up just a few times. The chain uses TRBV9 and TRBJ2-1, with 10 nucleotides matching TRBD2. CDR1 SGDLS and CDR2 YYNGEE come from the germline V gene. This CDR3 contains 15 residues. V was clipped by 2 bases and J by 10 bases; unmatched bases: 9. DNA of the CDR3: TGTGCCAGCAGCGTCCTAGCGGGAGTCTCTAGCGAGCAGTTCTTC. Protein: CASSVLAGVSSEQFF.

CDR3 DNA sequence: TGTGCCAGCAGTGAACCGGGGGCGGCCAAAAACATTCAGTACTTC. Protein product: CASSEPGAAKNIQYF. The V gene is TRBV2, the J gene TRBJ2-4; either TRBD1 or TRBD2 may supply D (6 bases each). Germline V CDR1 and CDR2: SNHLY, FYNNEI. V gave up 2 bases and J gave up 1 base, with 9 bases separating them. This CDR3 region has 15 residues. Full variable domain (outside the CDR3, taken from reference TRBV2 and TRBJ2-4): EPEVTQTPSHQVTQMGQEVILRCVPISNHLYFYWYRQILGQKVEFLVSFYNNEISEKSEIFDDQFSVERPDGSNFTLKIRSTKLEDSAMYFCASSEPGAAKNIQYFGAGTRLSVL.

The V and J genes are TRBV7-2 and TRBJ2-7; D remains unclear. Trimming took 2 bases from V and 6 from J, leaving 14 bases between them. CDR1 is SGHTA and CDR2 is FQGNSA in the germline V gene. The CDR3 has 14 amino acids. The CDR3 is CASSLRVGWGEQYF. CDR3 sequence (DNA): TGTGCCAGCAGCTTACGCGTCGGATGGGGCGAGCAGTACTTC.

The chain joins TRBV13 to TRBJ2-7; 10 positions match TRBD1. V lost 6 bases to trimming and J lost 4 bases; unmatched junction nucleotides: 6. CDR3 length: 14 amino acids. Germline CDR1 reads PRHDT; CDR2 reads FYEKMQ (reference sequence). The CDR3 nucleotides are TGTGCCAGCAGGTTGACAGGGGGCAGGTACGAGCAGTACTTC. Its translation is CASRLTGGRYEQYF. The whole variable domain, filled in from reference TRBV13 and TRBJ2-7, reads AAGVIQSPRHLIKEKRETATLKCYPIPRHDTVYWYQQGPGQDPQFLISFYEKMQSDKGSIPDRFSAQQFSDYHSELNMSSLELGDSALYFCASRLTGGRYEQYFGPGTRLTVT.

This chain connects TRBV13 to TRBJ2-7, with 10 bases identical to TRBD2. Germline trimming cut 4 bases from V and 3 bases from J; bases unmatched to any gene: 3. The CDR3 length is 14 residues. The germline gives CDR1 PRHDT, CDR2 FYEKMQ (reference sequence). CDR3: CASSSRTSGYEQYF. DNA of the CDR3: TGTGCCAGCAGCTCGCGGACTAGCGGCTACGAGCAGTACTTC.

This clone was recorded a few times. The chain has TRBV30 and TRBJ2-1; D remains unclear. The CDR3 contains 12 residues. Per germline, CDR1 GTSNPN and CDR2 SVGIG (reference sequence). Trimming removed 2 bases at V and 16 bases at J, with 18 bases between. The CDR3 sequence is CAWSPEYMQVFF. CDR3 DNA sequence: TGTGCCTGGAGTCCTGAATACATGCAGGTATTCTTC.

This clone has just a few counts. CDR3 residues: CASSYSRQTRYEQYF. The CDR3 DNA reads as TGTGCCAGCAGTTACTCGAGGCAGACAAGATACGAGCAGTACTTC. The V and J genes are TRBV6-6 and TRBJ2-7; D gene uncertain. V was pared by 0 bases and J by 4 bases, with 13 bases between. CDR1 is MNHNY, CDR2 SVGAGI, per germline (reference sequence). There are 15 residues in the CDR3.

This clone was seen only a few times. The CDR3 region is CASSFSAGRSSYNEQFF. The CDR3 DNA follows: TGTGCCAGCAGTTTTTCAGCGGGAAGGAGCTCCTACAATGAGCAGTTCTTC. V is TRBV27 and J is TRBJ2-1; 7 bases align to TRBD2. J gave up 0 bases and V 3 bases, and 8 bases lay outside the gene matches. The CDR3 has 17 residues. CDR1 and CDR2 from the germline V gene are MNHEY and SMNVEV (reference sequence).

This rearrangement joins TRBV12-5 to TRBJ2-3; D uncertain. CDR3 length equals 17 residues. Germline values: CDR1 LGHNT, CDR2 FRNRAP. Trimming removed 0 bases at V and 3 bases at J, with 16 bases between. CDR3 nucleotide sequence: TGTGCTAGTGGTTTGGTGTCTAGGATCAGTCCTACAGATACGCAGTATTTT. Amino acids: CASGLVSRISPTDTQYF. Together with reference TRBV12-5 and TRBJ2-3, the CDR3 gives the full variable domain: DARVTQTPRHKVTEMGQEVTMRCQPILGHNTVFWYRQTMMQGLELLAYFRNRAPLDDSGMPKDRFSAEMPDATLATLKIQPSEPRDSAVYFCASGLVSRISPTDTQYFGPGTRLTVL.

There are a few counts of this clone. The V and J genes are TRBV7-2 and TRBJ2-5; D gene uncertain. Germline assignment: CDR1 SGHTA and CDR2 FQGNSA. This CDR3 is 12 amino acids long. The V and J ends lost 5 bases and 0 bases respectively, with 4 bases between them. The CDR3 DNA follows: TGTGCCAGCAGCCCAGACCAAGAGACCCAGTACTTC. It translates to CASSPDQETQYF.

A few counts support this clone. The V gene is TRBV30, the J gene TRBJ2-6; D unclear. The CDR3 extends over 17 amino acids. Germline V gene lookup returns CDR1 GTSNPN and CDR2 SVGIG (reference sequence). V lost 2 bases and J lost 0, with 14 bases in between. The CDR3 sequence is CAWSWTLPASGANVLTF. CDR3 nucleotides: TGTGCCTGGAGTTGGACGTTGCCGGCCTCTGGGGCCAACGTCCTGACTTTC.

This clone appeared a few times. The rearrangement links TRBV29-1 to TRBJ2-7, with TRBD1 matching over 7 bases. V was pared by 6 bases and J by 3 bases, with 5 bases of the junction left unmatched. Germline assignment: CDR1 SQVTM and CDR2 ANQGSEA. This CDR3 contains 12 residues. The CDR3 DNA reads TGCAGCGTGAGGGGACAGCACTACGAGCAGTACTTC. It is translated as CSVRGQHYEQYF.

This clone has more than one count but fewer than ten. The chain couples TRBV10-3 to TRBJ2-3; the D gene is possibly TRBD1 (6 bases). V dropped 5 bases and J dropped 4 bases, with 16 bases sitting between them. This CDR3 is built from 15 residues. Germline values: CDR1 ENHRY, CDR2 SYGVKD. The CDR3 DNA is TGTGCCATCAGTTCCCAGGACAGAGACTCAGATACGCAGTATTTT. It is translated as CAISSQDRDSDTQYF.

The J gene is TRBJ2-2, the V gene TRBV30; D is perhaps TRBD1 (6 bases). Germline CDR1 reads GTSNPN; CDR2 reads SVGIG (reference sequence). This CDR3 contains 15 residues. Trimming took off 6 bases at V and 3 bases at J, with 17 bases between the two ends. CDR3 loop: CACSRADRDTGELFF. The CDR3 bases are TGTGCCTGTAGTCGAGCGGACAGAGACACCGGGGAGCTGTTTTTT.

This clone was detected a few times. The chain combines TRBV7-8 with TRBJ2-7; 8 bases match TRBD1. The CDR3 runs 14 residues. Germline-derived CDR1 and CDR2 are SGHVS and FQNEAQ. Trimming took 3 bases from V and 3 from J; bases not matched to a gene: 4. The DNA for the CDR3 is TGTGCCAGCAGCTTTGTAGACAGGGGCTACGAGCAGTACTTC. It codes for CASSFVDRGYEQYF.

The chain links TRBV7-9 to TRBJ1-5, with D perhaps matching TRBD1 (6 bases). Germline V CDR1 and CDR2: SEHNR, FQNEAQ (reference sequence). V was pared by 3 bases and J by 5 bases, with 11 bases between. The CDR3 covers 14 residues. The CDR3 nucleotides are TGTGCCAGCAGCTTCTCAGGGGACCATCAGCCCCAGCATTTT. Protein sequence: CASSFSGDHQPQHF.

CDR3 sequence: CASMSQGVTDTQYF. CDR3 in DNA: TGCGCCAGCATGTCACAGGGCGTCACAGATACGCAGTATTTT. The rearrangement uses TRBV5-1 and TRBJ2-3; possible D gene TRBD1, 6 bases. V was trimmed by 6 bases and J by 2 bases, leaving 13 bases between them. CDR1 is SGHRS, CDR2 YFSETQ, per germline. CDR3 length: 14 residues.

Concerning this clone: The same CDR3 is also encoded by other DNA sequences in this sample. The rearrangement joins TRBV14 to TRBJ2-6, with 7 bases aligning to TRBD1. CDR1 is SGHDN, CDR2 FVKESK, per germline. J was trimmed by 2 bases and V by 3 bases; bases with no gene match: 7. The CDR3 has 17 amino acids. The CDR3 nucleotides are TGTGCCAGCAGCCATCAGACAGGGCTGGCTGGGGCCAACGTCCTGACTTTC. Encoded protein: CASSHQTGLAGANVLTF.

The sample holds a few counts of this clone. The CDR3 protein is CSVGTGGREQYF. CDR3 bases: TGCAGCGTCGGGACAGGGGGCCGCGAGCAGTACTTC. This chain connects TRBV29-1 to TRBJ2-7; 12 positions agree with TRBD1. J gave up 6 bases and V 6 bases, and 3 bases lay outside the gene matches. This CDR3 spans 12 amino acids. Per the germline V gene, CDR1 is SQVTM and CDR2 is ANQGSEA.

The chain is built from TRBV18 and TRBJ2-3; the match to TRBD2 covers 7 bases. The germline V gene has CDR1 KGHSH and CDR2 LQKENI. The CDR3 has 14 residues. Unmatched junction bases numbered 1, after V lost 2 bases and J lost 2 bases. CDR3 DNA: TGTGCCAGCTCACCAGGGACTACCACAGATACGCAGTATTTT. Residues: CASSPGTTTDTQYF.

This clone came up a few times. V gene TRBV30 combines with J gene TRBJ2-7; 7 bases align to TRBD2. The CDR3 length is 13 residues. The germline V gene encodes CDR1 GTSNPN and CDR2 SVGIG (reference sequence). The trim removed 1 base at V and 6 bases at J, leaving 6 bases unmatched. The CDR3 loop reads CAWSANQRGEQYF. CDR3 in DNA: TGTGCCTGGAGTGCCAACCAGCGGGGCGAGCAGTACTTC.